The 16 T cell receptor beta chains given below trace back to one sample, sequenced in a study of siplizumab effects on memory and regulatory T cells. Libraries were prepared by immunoSEQ multiplex PCR; TCRdb keeps only in-frame clonotypes and omits some of them. The sample has 85,000 to 130,000 clones, 85% to 95% seen once; the top ten hold about 0.62%. The sample was Tregs sorted from blood. Source of these receptors: a human donor in good health.

The J gene is TRBJ1-2, the V gene TRBV27, with D possibly TRBD1 on 5 matching bases. Between the trimmed V and J ends, which lost 3 bases and 2 bases, there was a span of 10 bases. Looked up from germline, CDR1 is MNHEY and CDR2 is SMNVEV (reference sequence). CDR3 length: 14 residues. CDR3 amino acids: CASSLTWDNYGYTF. Here the CDR3 DNA reads TGTGCCAGCAGTTTGACATGGGACAACTATGGCTACACCTTC.

This clone was seen only once. The rearrangement uses TRBV11-2 and TRBJ2-5; the match to TRBD2 covers 7 bases. After removal of 5 bases from V and 11 bases from J, the junction contained 20 bases not matched to a gene. The length of the CDR3 is 16 residues. The germline V gene encodes CDR1 SGHAT and CDR2 FQNNGV. The CDR3 spells CASSPPWTRGMGEQYF. The CDR3 DNA sequence: TGTGCCAGCAGCCCCCCCTGGACTAGAGGGATGGGGGAGCAGTACTTC.

This clone was observed once. The chain employs TRBV7-3 and TRBJ2-1; D is unclear. The CDR3 is 15 amino acids. V was clipped by 5 bases and J by 7 bases, with 18 bases between them. The germline V gene has CDR1 SGHTA and CDR2 FQGTGA. The CDR3 sequence: CASSPTGGIGNEQFF. The CDR3 DNA is TGTGCCAGCAGCCCGACTGGCGGAATCGGTAATGAGCAGTTCTTC. The full variable domain, with the rest looked up from reference TRBV7-3 and TRBJ2-1, is GAGVSQTPSNKVTEKGKYVELRCDPISGHTALYWYRQSLGQGPEFLIYFQGTGAADDSGLPNDRFFAVRPEGSVSTLKIQRTERGDSAVYLCASSPTGGIGNEQFFGPGTRLTVL.

The chain employs TRBV9 and TRBJ2-7; 7 nucleotides agree with TRBD1. Germline V gene lookup returns CDR1 SGDLS and CDR2 YYNGEE. Trimming took 4 bases from V and 1 from J; bases not matched to a gene: 8. The CDR3 consists of 15 residues. The CDR3 region is CASSLGGGQSYEQYF. The CDR3 bases are TGTGCCAGCAGCCTAGGTGGGGGACAGTCCTACGAGCAGTACTTC.

The chain links TRBV6-1 to TRBJ2-4, with unresolved D. Germline V lookup: CDR1 MNHNS, CDR2 SASEGT. The CDR3 runs to 13 residues. The ends were cut back, 7 bases at V and 2 bases at J, with 9 bases in the middle. The DNA of the CDR3 is TGTGCCAGCACCGCGTGGTCCAAAAACATTCAGTACTTC. Translated, it gives CASTAWSKNIQYF.

The genes are TRBV15 and TRBJ2-1; possible D gene TRBD2, 6 bases. Per the germline V gene, CDR1 is LNHNV and CDR2 is YYDKDF (reference sequence). V lost 1 base to trimming and J lost 7 bases, with 11 bases between them. This CDR3 spans 14 amino acids. In DNA, the CDR3 is TGTGCCACCAGCAGAGCCTCGGGAGTGAATGAGCAGTTCTTC. Translated: CATSRASGVNEQFF.

V gene TRBV6-6 combines with J gene TRBJ2-4; the D gene is possibly TRBD2 (6 bases). The ends were cut back, 6 bases at V and 0 bases at J, with 9 bases in the middle. Germline V gene lookup returns CDR1 MNHNY and CDR2 SVGAGI (reference sequence). CDR3 length: 14 amino acids. CDR3: CASSRRGAKNIQYF. The CDR3 DNA reads TGTGCCAGCAGCCGGCGGGGAGCCAAAAACATTCAGTACTTC.

V usage is TRBV6-1 and J usage is TRBJ1-2, with 10 nucleotides matching TRBD1. Germline CDR1 MNHNS, CDR2 SASEGT. Trimming removed 5 bases from V and 8 bases from J; junction bases left unmatched: 11. CDR3 length: 15 residues. CDR3 DNA sequence: TGTGCCAGCAGTTTTCGCGGGACAGGGGTAGACGGCTACACCTTC. Residues: CASSFRGTGVDGYTF.

The chain employs TRBV30 and TRBJ2-7, with 7 nucleotides matching TRBD2. The CDR3 covers 14 residues. V gave up 4 bases and J gave up 2 bases; unmatched junction bases: 8. CDR1 and CDR2 from the germline V gene are GTSNPN and SVGIG (reference sequence). The CDR3 protein is CAWKGRDRTYEQYF. CDR3 DNA: TGTGCCTGGAAAGGGAGGGACCGAACCTACGAGCAGTACTTC.

The rearrangement links TRBV27 to TRBJ1-6; D is undetermined. V was pared by 6 bases and J by 14 bases, with 17 bases between. Germline V CDR1 and CDR2: MNHEY, SMNVEV (reference sequence). There are 13 residues in the CDR3. The CDR3 loop reads CASRRQDGVTLHF. The CDR3 nucleotides are TGTGCCAGCAGAAGGCAAGATGGGGTCACCCTCCACTTT.

The chain combines TRBV27 with TRBJ1-2, with 8 positions matching TRBD1. Germline V gene lookup returns CDR1 MNHEY and CDR2 SMNVEV (reference sequence). Germline trimming cut 5 bases from V and 8 bases from J; bases unmatched to any gene: 10. CDR3 length: 14 amino acids. This CDR3 reads CASSPGQGLRGYTF. The CDR3 nucleotides read TGTGCCAGCAGTCCCGGACAGGGCCTGCGGGGCTACACCTTC.

The J gene is TRBJ2-2, the V gene TRBV5-1, with 10 bases lining up with TRBD1. The V gene's germline CDR1 is SGHRS and CDR2 YFSETQ. The trim removed 4 bases at V and 1 base at J, leaving 13 bases unmatched. This CDR3 has 19 residues. DNA of the CDR3: TGCGCCAGCAGCCGAAACGCCCGGGACAGGGGCTGGAACACCGGGGAGCTGTTTTTT. Protein: CASSRNARDRGWNTGELFF. The full variable domain, with the rest looked up from reference TRBV5-1 and TRBJ2-2, is KAGVTQTPRYLIKTRGQQVTLSCSPISGHRSVSWYQQTPGQGLQFLFEYFSETQRNKGNFPGRFSGRQFSNSRSEMNVSTLELGDSALYLCASSRNARDRGWNTGELFFGEGSRLTVL.

V gene TRBV11-2 combines with J gene TRBJ1-1; D is perhaps TRBD1 (5 bases). Trimming took off 2 bases at V and 0 bases at J, with 10 bases between the two ends. CDR1 and CDR2 from the germline V gene are SGHAT and FQNNGV. The CDR3 consists of 15 residues. CDR3 bases: TGTGCCAGCAGCTTACTAGGGGCAGTGAACACTGAAGCTTTCTTT. Protein sequence: CASSLLGAVNTEAFF.

V usage is TRBV10-2 and J usage is TRBJ2-5; D remains unclear. The germline V gene has CDR1 WSHSY and CDR2 SAAADI. V lost 6 bases to trimming and J lost 0 bases, with 11 bases between them. The CDR3 runs to 14 residues. The CDR3 bases are TGCGCCAGCAGGAAGAAAGACTACCAAGAGACCCAGTACTTC. Encoded protein: CASRKKDYQETQYF.

This chain connects TRBV5-6 to TRBJ2-1; D ambiguous. Trimming stripped 2 bases from V and 5 bases from J, with 2 bases between. This CDR3 comprises 11 residues. Germline assignment: CDR1 SGHDT and CDR2 YYEEEE. In DNA, the CDR3 is TGTGCCAGCAGCTTAGACAATGAGCAGTTCTTC. Its protein is CASSLDNEQFF.

The gene calls are TRBV11-2 and TRBJ1-4; no firm D call. The CDR3 length is 14 residues. Trimming took 0 bases from V and 6 from J, leaving 8 bases between them. Germline loops: CDR1 SGHAT, CDR2 FQNNGV. CDR3 DNA sequence: TGTGCCAGCAGCTTAGAAGGGCCGTATGAAAAACTGTTTTTT. Its translation is CASSLEGPYEKLFF.